Each of the 26 T cell receptor beta chains below was sequenced from the same sample in a study of Ad26.COV2.S vaccination and SARS-CoV-2 variants. Stated treatment: 15 to 20 received Ad26.COV2.S at low or high dose, single or two shots; roughly five received placebo; per-sample allocation not given. Following the first vaccine or placebo injection, samples were taken on day 63. The protocol was immunoSEQ multiplex PCR, while the TCRdb copy is restricted to in-frame clones and leaves out a portion. Seen here are approximately 480,000 clones, around 85% observed once, and the top ten hold 13%. This material consisted of peripheral blood, taken in a trial of Ad26.COV2.S vaccine versus placebo. These receptors were obtained from a person aged 18-60 years who received the Ad26.COV2.S COVID-19 vaccine or a placebo.

This sequence joins TRBV2 and TRBJ1-3; D might be TRBD1 (5 bases). CDR1 is SNHLY and CDR2 is FYNNEI in the germline V gene. The CDR3 length is 14 residues. Trimming took off 6 bases at V and 9 bases at J, with 18 bases between the two ends. The CDR3 loop reads CASRERQTLATIYF. The CDR3 DNA follows: TGTGCCAGCAGGGAGCGACAGACCTTAGCCACCATATATTTT.

The chain joins TRBV6-2 or TRBV6-3 to TRBJ2-1; a possible D gene is TRBD2 (5 bases). V was trimmed by 5 bases and J by 10 bases, leaving 12 bases between them. Germline loops: CDR1 MNHEY, CDR2 SVGEGT. The CDR3 length is 12 residues. CDR3 sequence (DNA): TGTGCCAGCAGTCGGACTCCCGGAGAGCAGTTCTTC. The encoded protein is CASSRTPGEQFF.

J is TRBJ2-7 and V is TRBV7-9, with a weak D call TRBD1 (5 bases). Germline V lookup: CDR1 SEHNR, CDR2 FQNEAQ (reference sequence). The CDR3 extends over 14 amino acids. Trimming shortened V by 0 bases and J by 3 bases, and 9 bases separated the two germline ends. CDR3 in amino acids: CASSLAKGNYEQYF. Written as DNA, the CDR3 is TGTGCCAGCAGCTTAGCAAAGGGGAACTACGAGCAGTACTTC.

This chain uses TRBV6-1 with TRBJ2-1; perhaps TRBD1 as D (5 bases). V lost 2 bases to trimming and J lost 8 bases, with 16 bases between them. Germline loops: CDR1 MNHNS, CDR2 SASEGT. This CDR3 region has 15 residues. In DNA, the CDR3 is TGTGCCAGCAGTGAATCGTGGGGCAGGGTATATGAGCAGTTCTTC. Its translation is CASSESWGRVYEQFF.

V and J are TRBV20-1 and TRBJ1-5; 8 bases line up with TRBD1. The trim removed 3 bases at V and 0 bases at J, leaving 13 bases unmatched. CDR3 length: 18 amino acids. Germline lookup yields CDR1 DFQATT and CDR2 SNEGSKA (reference sequence). CDR3 nucleotide sequence: TGCAGTGCTAGTAATACCAGGGGGCCGCTCGATAGCAATCAGCCCCAGCATTTT. Its translation is CSASNTRGPLDSNQPQHF.

The J gene is TRBJ1-2, the V gene TRBV10-3; D is ambiguous. In germline, CDR1 is ENHRY, CDR2 SYGVKD. Trimming left V 6 bases short and J 6 bases short, with 17 bases between. The length of the CDR3 is 14 residues. The CDR3 DNA reads as TGTGCCATCAGGGGGTCAACCGTGGGAGATGGCTACACCTTC. It is translated as CAIRGSTVGDGYTF.

The J gene is TRBJ2-2, the V gene TRBV5-1; 10 bases line up with TRBD2. With V trimmed by 4 bases and J by 6 bases, 9 bases remained unmatched. This CDR3 has 16 amino acids. Per the germline V gene, CDR1 is SGHRS and CDR2 is YFSETQ. CDR3 sequence (DNA): TGCGCCAGCAGCCTCAGAGCGGGAGGGCCGTCCGGGGAGCTGTTTTTT. Translating gives CASSLRAGGPSGELFF.

In the case of this clone: The same CDR3 can be traced to other DNA sequences in this sample. The chain joins TRBV3-1 (or the pseudogene TRBV3-2) to TRBJ2-7, with a tentative D call TRBD1 (6 bases). V lost 1 base and J 6 bases, leaving 10 bases between the germline ends. Germline V CDR1 and CDR2: LGHDT, YNNKEL (reference sequence). CDR3 size: 13 residues. The CDR3 loop reads CASSQVRGGEQYF. CDR3 coding DNA: TGTGCCAGCAGCCAAGTGCGAGGGGGCGAGCAGTACTTC.

V gene TRBV5-1 combines with J gene TRBJ1-3; possibly TRBD1 for D (6 bases). CDR3 length: 15 residues. Germline loops: CDR1 SGHRS, CDR2 YFSETQ. V was shortened by 4 bases and J by 0 bases, with 11 bases between the two germline ends. CDR3 residues: CASSGTGNSGNTIYF. In nucleotides, the CDR3 is TGCGCCAGCAGCGGAACAGGGAACTCTGGAAACACCATATATTTT.

CDR3 protein: CASRRQGAYGYTF. CDR3 DNA: TGTGCCAGCAGACGACAGGGGGCGTATGGCTACACCTTC. V gene TRBV28 combines with J gene TRBJ1-2; 10 bases map to TRBD1. The CDR3 has 13 amino acids. CDR1 MDHEN and CDR2 SYDVKM come from the germline V gene. J was trimmed by 5 bases and V by 6 bases; bases with no gene match: 3.

The genes are TRBV7-2 and TRBJ1-1, with 7 bases matching TRBD1. CDR1 is SGHTA, CDR2 FQGNSA, per germline. The CDR3 totals 12 residues. V gave up 5 bases and J gave up 7 bases; unmatched junction bases: 4. CDR3 nucleotides: TGTGCCAGCAGCCCCAACAGGGGTGAAGCTTTCTTT. The encoded protein is CASSPNRGEAFF.

This clone appeared a single time. The chain employs TRBV7-8 and TRBJ1-1; 10 nucleotides agree with TRBD1. Germline CDR1 and CDR2: SGHVS and FQNEAQ. V was clipped by 3 bases and J by 10 bases; unmatched bases: 8. CDR3 length equals 14 residues. CDR3 region: CASSFADRGRRAFF. CDR3 nucleotides: TGTGCCAGCAGCTTCGCCGACAGGGGGCGTCGAGCTTTCTTT.

With regard to this clone: The sample carries other DNA sequences with the same CDR3. V usage is TRBV19 and J usage is TRBJ2-2; D perhaps matches TRBD1 (6 bases). Trimming took 4 bases from V and 5 from J, leaving 8 bases between them. This CDR3 contains 13 residues. Germline lookup yields CDR1 LNHDA and CDR2 SQIVND (reference sequence). CDR3 sequence: CASSTTGTGELFF. The CDR3 DNA reads as TGTGCCAGTAGTACAACAGGGACCGGGGAGCTGTTTTTT.

The chain has TRBV9 and TRBJ2-5; 12 bases align to TRBD1. The CDR3 totals 17 residues. Trimming cost V 3 bases and J 7 bases; bases outside gene matches: 13. Germline V gives CDR1 SGDLS, CDR2 YYNGEE. CDR3 loop: CASSARGQGAVSGTQYF. In DNA form, the CDR3 reads TGTGCCAGCAGCGCCAGGGGACAGGGGGCAGTATCGGGGACCCAGTACTTC. The entire variable domain, with the rest obtained from reference TRBV9 and TRBJ2-5, is as follows: DSGVTQTPKHLITATGQRVTLRCSPRSGDLSVYWYQQSLDQGLQFLIQYYNGEERAKGNILERFSAQQFPDLHSELNLSSLELGDSALYFCASSARGQGAVSGTQYFGPGTRLLVL.

This chain uses TRBV6-5 with TRBJ2-2; D gene ambiguous. V was clipped by 8 bases and J by 7 bases, with 11 bases between them. CDR1 and CDR2 from the germline V gene are MNHEY and SVGAGI. The CDR3 runs 12 residues. CDR3 bases: TGTGCCAGCGGGCGTGAGAACGGGGAGCTGTTTTTT. As protein: CASGRENGELFF.

This clone was counted a single time. V gene TRBV14 combines with J gene TRBJ1-2; D unresolved. The CDR3 covers 18 residues. CDR1 and CDR2 from the germline V gene are SGHDN and FVKESK. Trimming shortened V by 0 bases and J by 0 bases, and 17 bases separated the two germline ends. Here the CDR3 reads CASSQDPTDLDSNYGYTF. CDR3 nucleotide sequence: TGTGCCAGCAGCCAAGACCCAACGGACTTGGACTCTAACTATGGCTACACCTTC. The full variable domain, in which reference TRBV14 and TRBJ1-2 provide the parts outside the CDR3, is EAGVTQFPSHSVIEKGQTVTLRCDPISGHDNLYWYRRVMGKEIKFLLHFVKESKQDESGMPNNRFLAERTGGTYSTLKVQPAELEDSGVYFCASSQDPTDLDSNYGYTFGSGTRLTVV.

The V call is TRBV6-2 or TRBV6-3, the J call TRBJ2-2; D unresolved. The CDR3 contains 12 residues. V lost 4 bases and J 7 bases, leaving 7 bases between the germline ends. Per germline, CDR1 MNHEY and CDR2 SVGEGT. The CDR3 sequence: CASSSRVGELFF. CDR3 DNA sequence: TGTGCCAGCAGTTCCCGTGTCGGGGAGCTGTTTTTT.

The V gene is TRBV6-5, the J gene TRBJ1-2; TRBD1 matches 7 bases. V lost 8 bases to trimming and J lost 2 bases; unmatched junction nucleotides: 8. The germline CDR1 and CDR2 sequences are MNHEY and SVGAGI. CDR3 length: 14 amino acids. The CDR3 coding sequence is TGTGCCAGCGTCCGAACGGGACAGAACTATGGCTACACCTTC. Its translation is CASVRTGQNYGYTF.

This clone was detected a few times. The chain couples TRBV6-6 to TRBJ2-1; D possibly uses TRBD1 or TRBD2 (5 bases each). Per the germline V gene, CDR1 is MNHNY and CDR2 is SVGAGI (reference sequence). V gave up 5 bases and J gave up 0 bases, with 23 bases separating them. The CDR3 is 19 residues long. The CDR3 spells CASSPGHGMGTSSYNEQFF. The CDR3 DNA is TGTGCCAGCAGTCCGGGGCACGGAATGGGGACGAGCTCCTACAATGAGCAGTTCTTC.

V and J are TRBV5-1 and TRBJ1-1; possible D gene TRBD1, 5 bases. There are 13 residues in the CDR3. Per the germline V gene, CDR1 is SGHRS and CDR2 is YFSETQ. V was clipped by 1 base and J by 7 bases, with 11 bases between them. The CDR3 is CASSLRGRDEAFF. In DNA form, the CDR3 reads TGCGCCAGCAGCTTGAGGGGTAGGGATGAAGCTTTCTTT. The variable domain in full, completed from reference TRBV5-1 and TRBJ1-1, reads KAGVTQTPRYLIKTRGQQVTLSCSPISGHRSVSWYQQTPGQGLQFLFEYFSETQRNKGNFPGRFSGRQFSNSRSEMNVSTLELGDSALYLCASSLRGRDEAFFGQGTRLTVV.

V is TRBV12-3 or TRBV12-4 and J is TRBJ1-2; D gene unclear. Trimming took 2 bases from V and 4 from J, leaving 8 bases between them. This CDR3 comprises 13 residues. The CDR3 nucleotides are TGTGCCAGCAGTTTAATCCAGAGCTATGGCTACACCTTC. It codes for CASSLIQSYGYTF.

This clone was counted only a few times. CDR3 coding DNA: TGTGCCAGCACCCCTAGCGGGACTCTCCACGAGCAGTACTTC. This codes for CASTPSGTLHEQYF. The V call is TRBV27, the J call TRBJ2-7, with 9 bases fitting TRBD2. The junction had 9 bases not matched to a gene; V was cut back by 7 bases and J by 5 bases. CDR3 length: 14 residues. In germline, CDR1 is MNHEY, CDR2 SMNVEV (reference sequence).

This sequence joins TRBV5-1 and TRBJ2-2, with D perhaps TRBD1 (6 bases). V was trimmed by 4 bases and J by 4 bases, leaving 11 bases between them. The CDR3 sequence is 14 residues long. Looked up from germline, CDR1 is SGHRS and CDR2 is YFSETQ. Here the CDR3 DNA reads TGCGCCAGCAGCGTCACAGGGAGCACCGGGGAGCTGTTTTTT. Translation gives CASSVTGSTGELFF.

This rearrangement joins TRBV6-1 to TRBJ2-1; TRBD2 matches at 7 bases. Germline CDR1 reads MNHNS; CDR2 reads SASEGT. Unmatched junction bases numbered 3, after V lost 0 bases and J lost 7 bases. This CDR3 is 14 amino acids long. CDR3 in amino acids: CASSEARLANEQFF. CDR3 nucleotide sequence: TGTGCCAGCAGTGAAGCCCGACTAGCAAATGAGCAGTTCTTC.

The chain couples TRBV6-5 to TRBJ1-4; unclear D gene. CDR3 length: 14 amino acids. The V and J ends lost 6 bases and 0 bases respectively, with 8 bases between them. The germline gives CDR1 MNHEY, CDR2 SVGAGI. The CDR3 DNA reads as TGTGCCAGCAGCCCAACGGCAACTAATGAAAAACTGTTTTTT. As protein: CASSPTATNEKLFF.

The rearrangement uses TRBV27 and TRBJ2-7; 7 bases align to TRBD2. The V gene's germline CDR1 is MNHEY and CDR2 SMNVEV (reference sequence). CDR3 length equals 17 residues. The junction had 12 bases not matched to a gene; V was cut back by 2 bases and J by 2 bases. DNA of the CDR3: TGTGCCAGCAGTTTAAGGGCTGGGAGGGAGCCTCCCTACGAGCAGTACTTC. Translation gives CASSLRAGREPPYEQYF.